The 15 T cell receptor beta chains listed next were all sequenced from one sample in a study of T cells expressing NK-cell markers (TCRdb year 2020). The library was built by means of 5' RACE. The reads were generated on an Illumina HiSeq 2000. Following TCRdb reprocessing, every CDR3 protein sequence forms one entry, and DNA is not provided. The sample table records 500,000 to 600,000 distinct CDR3 sequences. 3.5% to 4.5% of the sample belongs to the ten largest clones. The source material was blood T cells: a sorted CD56 or NKG2C T cell subset, CD4+ or CD8+ T cells, or bulk PBMC T cells (not recorded which). All receptors come from a man younger than 35 in good health. Donor details come from another sample of the same person, matched by shared clones.

The chain couples TRBV7-9 to TRBJ2-7; TCRdb outputs TRBD1, but without DNA this stays unchecked. The CDR3 sequence is 12 residues long. Germline V lookup: CDR1 SEHNR, CDR2 FQNEAQ (reference sequence). The CDR3 is CASTLSNYEQYF.

V gene TRBV10-3 combines with J gene TRBJ2-7; TCRdb picks TRBD1, but there is no DNA to check that call. The CDR3 runs to 15 residues. Germline V gene data show CDR1 as ENHRY and CDR2 as SYGVKD. CDR3 protein: CAISEGQGNEGEQYF.

This chain connects TRBV25-1 to TRBJ2-7; as DNA is missing, the TRBD1 call by TCRdb cannot be tested. CDR1 and CDR2 (germline): MGHDK, SYGVNS. The CDR3 length is 12 residues. The CDR3 protein is CASRGPGVRQYF.

The genes are TRBV29-1 and TRBJ2-3; TCRdb lists TRBD2, though no DNA is available to test this call. The CDR3 extends over 14 amino acids. The germline gives CDR1 SQVTM, CDR2 ANQGSEA. The CDR3: CSVEGLESTDTQYF.

This sequence joins TRBV10-3 and TRBJ2-2; no DNA is available, so the TRBD2 call from TCRdb remains unchecked. Germline assignment: CDR1 ENHRY and CDR2 SYGVKD. This CDR3 is built from 15 residues. The CDR3 reads CAIGLADTNTGELFF.

The chain is built from TRBV2 and TRBJ2-2. Germline V gene data show CDR1 as SNHLY and CDR2 as FYNNEI. This CDR3 is built from 16 residues. CDR3 region: CASSAARPSNTGELFF.

V and J are TRBV7-3 and TRBJ2-1; no DNA is available, so the TRBD2 call from TCRdb remains unchecked. The CDR3 totals 15 residues. Per germline, CDR1 SGHTA and CDR2 FQGTGA. The CDR3 is CASSLGDWQNNEQFF.

This rearrangement joins TRBV20-1 to TRBJ1-4; TCRdb reports TRBD1, a call that lacks DNA to check it against. Germline values: CDR1 DFQATT, CDR2 SNEGSKA (reference sequence). There are 15 residues in the CDR3. CDR3: CSASVAQQFNEKLFF.

The rearrangement uses TRBV20-1 and TRBJ1-1; without DNA, the TCRdb call of TRBD1 cannot be checked. This CDR3 has 15 amino acids. In germline, CDR1 is DFQATT, CDR2 SNEGSKA (reference sequence). CDR3 in amino acids: CSASDFLRGNTEAFF.

The rearrangement joins TRBV20-1 to TRBJ2-5; TCRdb's D call, TRBD2, is unchecked because there is no DNA. CDR3 length equals 15 residues. Germline V gene data show CDR1 as DFQATT and CDR2 as SNEGSKA (reference sequence). The CDR3 reads CSEAPRLAFQETQYF.

The rearrangement uses TRBV5-6 and TRBJ2-7; the TCRdb D gene call, TRBD1, has no DNA to confirm it. CDR1 and CDR2 (germline): SGHDT, YYEEEE. This CDR3 comprises 18 residues. The CDR3 here is CASSLGLKRQGGSYEQYF.

The CDR3 protein is CASSNVQGRSPLHF. The chain has TRBV12-3 or TRBV12-4 and TRBJ1-6; TCRdb indicates TRBD1, and absent DNA this call remains unverified. The CDR3 extends over 14 amino acids.

The V gene is TRBV6-5, the J gene TRBJ1-1; there is no DNA to check the TCRdb D call of TRBD1. The CDR3 covers 15 residues. From germline, CDR1 is MNHEY and CDR2 SVGAGI. The chain's CDR3 is CASSYSGLRGTEAFF.

This rearrangement joins TRBV20-1 to TRBJ1-3; TCRdb's D call of TRBD1 is untestable without DNA. CDR3 size: 15 residues. Germline CDR1 is DFQATT and CDR2 is SNEGSKA (reference sequence). The CDR3 sequence: CSASGDRGSGNTIYF.

J is TRBJ2-2 and V is TRBV19; absent DNA, TCRdb's TRBD1 call cannot be checked. This CDR3 has 16 amino acids. CDR1 is LNHDA and CDR2 is SQIVND in the germline V gene (reference sequence). The CDR3 spells CASNRGAGTYTGELFF.